This T cell receptor (beta chain) was obtained from a study of T-cell memory formation after mild COVID-19. 5'RACE primed from the constant segment yielded TCR alpha and TCR beta cDNA libraries bearing sample barcodes and UMIs. MiXCR, applied by TCRdb to the 5' RACE reads, yields one record per CDR3 protein. The table lists 190,000 or so distinct CDR3 sequences, about a fifth of them singletons. Germline lookup yields CDR1 SGHRS and CDR2 YFSETQ. J lost 5 bases, V lost 4 bases, and 3 bases had no gene match. The CDR3 covers 13 residues. The rearrangement links TRBV5-1 to TRBJ2-1, with 7 nucleotides matching TRBD2. This TCR was sampled from an adult woman who had mild COVID-19 (a few samples of this study predate the infection). Cell type and time point are not known. The sample consisted of PBMCs or a T cell subset sorted from them (not recorded which). CDR3 coding DNA: TGCGCCAGCAGCCTCACTAGCGACAATGAGCAGTTCTTC. Its translation: CASSLTSDNEQFF.